This record looks at one TCR beta chain sequence and its context. Its matching antigen is unknown. RNA totalling roughly 0.5 to 1 ug underwent reverse transcription with random hexamers. Via MiXCR, TCRdb re-called the immunoSEQ multiplex PCR reads, giving one row per CDR3 protein. The data hold fewer than 200,000 distinct CDR3 sequences, with around 94% observed a single time. Trimming cost V 10 bases and J 6 bases, with 16 bases left between them. The CDR3 consists of 13 residues. The data derive from a study of CD8 T cells in Susac syndrome. Study observations and caveats: No clonal expansion appeared among CD4+ T cells in Susac patients.

Diagnostic criteria for definite or probable disease, in their recently defined form, were met by the patients with Susac syndrome. The sequenced sample was CD4+ T cells from PBMCs. This chain joins TRBV6-7 and TRBJ2-1; possible D gene TRBD2, 6 bases. TRBV6-7 is an open reading frame, and its role is uncertain. The source of this sequence is a human donor with Susac syndrome. The chain's CDR3 is CATMSGELNEQFF. As DNA, the CDR3 is TGTGCCACGATGTCGGGGGAACTCAATGAGCAGTTCTTC.